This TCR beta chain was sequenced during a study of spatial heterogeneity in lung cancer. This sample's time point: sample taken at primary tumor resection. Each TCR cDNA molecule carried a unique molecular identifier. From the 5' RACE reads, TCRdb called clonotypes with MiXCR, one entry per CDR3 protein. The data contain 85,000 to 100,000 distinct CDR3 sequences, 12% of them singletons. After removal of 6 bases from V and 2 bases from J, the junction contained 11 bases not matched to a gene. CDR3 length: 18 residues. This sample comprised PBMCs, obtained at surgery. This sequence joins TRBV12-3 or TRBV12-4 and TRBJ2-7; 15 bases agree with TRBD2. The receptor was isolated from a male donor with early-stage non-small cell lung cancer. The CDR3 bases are TGTGCCAGCAGCTCCGGGACTAGCGGGAGGAGCCCCCCCTACGAGCAGTACTTC. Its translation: CASSSGTSGRSPPYEQYF.